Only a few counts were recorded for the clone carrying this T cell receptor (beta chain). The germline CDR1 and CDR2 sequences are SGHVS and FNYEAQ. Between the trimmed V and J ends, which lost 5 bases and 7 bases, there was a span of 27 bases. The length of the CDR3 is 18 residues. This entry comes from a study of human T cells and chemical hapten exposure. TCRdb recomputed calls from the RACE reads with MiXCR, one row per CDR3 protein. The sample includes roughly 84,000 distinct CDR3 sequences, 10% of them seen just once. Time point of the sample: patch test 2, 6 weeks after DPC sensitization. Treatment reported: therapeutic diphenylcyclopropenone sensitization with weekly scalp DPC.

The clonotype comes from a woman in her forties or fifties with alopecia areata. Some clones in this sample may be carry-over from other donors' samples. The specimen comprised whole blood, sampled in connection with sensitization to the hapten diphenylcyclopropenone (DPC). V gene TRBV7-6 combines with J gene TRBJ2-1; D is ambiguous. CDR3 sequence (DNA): TGTGCCAGCAGCCATACTATTGCACGGCTGACCACTTCAAATGAGCAGTTCTTC. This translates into CASSHTIARLTTSNEQFF.